The T cell receptor beta chain described here comes from a study of blood T cell repertoires in COVID-19. Study-level information: The study drew acute and convalescent COVID-19 samples from the United States, Italy and Spain. T cells, B-cell-depleted T cells, or PBMCs supplied cDNA or gDNA.

V gave up 5 bases and J gave up 2 bases; unmatched junction bases: 3. This CDR3 region has 14 residues. Germline V gene data show CDR1 as SGHVS and CDR2 as FQNEAQ. In the original processing: Researchers report that nucleated cell counts were estimated from reference gene primer amplification. The protocol was immunoSEQ multiplex PCR, while the TCRdb copy is restricted to in-frame clones and leaves out a portion. V, J and clone size derive from that table, while D and trimming were established from the DNA sequence. Among under 250,000 clones listed, roughly 89% were seen once. Participants were aged roughly 18 to 89 years from approximately 23 US areas.

This chain uses TRBV7-8 with TRBJ1-3, with 7 bases that match TRBD1. The sample consisted of PBMCs or T cells enriched from blood (not recorded which). The TCR was taken from a woman aged 30 to 39 with acute COVID-19. CDR3 DNA: TGTGCCAGCAGCCTCGGGACAGCTGGAAACACCATATATTTT. Its translation is CASSLGTAGNTIYF. The full variable domain, with the rest looked up from reference TRBV7-8 and TRBJ1-3, is GAGVSQSPRYKVAKRGQDVALRCDPISGHVSLFWYQQALGQGPEFLTYFQNEAQLDKSGLPSDRFFAERPEGSVSTLKIQRTQQEDSAVYLCASSLGTAGNTIYFGEGSWLTVV.